Listed below are T cell receptor beta chains from one sample, sequenced in a study of T cell responses to AZD1222 COVID-19 vaccine. Using immunoSEQ multiplex PCR, the repertoire was profiled, and TCRdb retains in-frame clones only, with some absent. The table includes more than 95,000 clones, 80% to 95% detected once. The sequencing used peripheral blood, collected on day 0 of AZD1222 vaccination. These TCRs come from an adult in good health. CDR3s include the opening cysteine and the closing phenylalanine or tryptophan. Fields, in order: D gene, V gene, clone size, J gene, CDR3 DNA, CDR3 protein. D genes are given only for firm matches. Where a row states a size, it is once, few, many or the class of an expanded clone; other rows omit it.

.	TRBV2	.	TRBJ1-4	TGTGCCAGCAGTGAACTCAGGTCTTATGAAGGTGAAAAACTGTTTTTT	CASSELRSYEGEKLFF
.	TRBV5-8	.	TRBJ2-5	TGTGCCAGCAGCCCGGGACTGGAAGAGACCCAGTACTTC	CASSPGLEETQYF
.	TRBV12-3/TRBV12-4	.	TRBJ2-3	TGTGCCAGCAGTTCCACTAGCACAGATACGCAGTATTTT	CASSSTSTDTQYF
.	TRBV5-1	.	TRBJ2-7	TGCGCCAGCAGCTTCGCCCCCGGGACCTACGAGCAGTACTTC	CASSFAPGTYEQYF
.	TRBV30	.	TRBJ2-3	TGTGCCTCCCCACGCGGAGATACGCAGTATTTT	CASPRGDTQYF
TRBD2	TRBV15	medium-sized	TRBJ2-7	TGTGCCACCAGCAGCCGCGGGAGCTCCTACGAGCAGTACTTC	CATSSRGSSYEQYF
TRBD2	TRBV6-6	once	TRBJ2-1	TGTGCCAGCAGACGAACCGGGACTAGCGGGAGAGAGGGGCGCTACAATGAGCAGTTCTTC	CASRRTGTSGREGRYNEQFF
.	TRBV27	.	TRBJ2-7	TGTGCCAGCGAACGACTTGGCTCCTACGAGCAGTACTTC	CASERLGSYEQYF
TRBD1	TRBV6-5	.	TRBJ1-2	TGTGCCAGCAGTTACGGGACAGGGGGTTATGGCTACACCTTC	CASSYGTGGYGYTF
.	TRBV19	.	TRBJ2-1	TGTGCCAGTAGTATAGGGCCTAGAACCTACAATGAGCAGTTCTTC	CASSIGPRTYNEQFF
.	TRBV28	.	TRBJ1-2	TGTGCCAGCAGTTTTCAGAGAGACTATGGCTACACCTTC	CASSFQRDYGYTF
.	TRBV4-1	.	TRBJ2-7	TGCGCCAGCAGCCAAGGAACCGGGACTTTTCTCTCCTACGAGCAGTACTTC	CASSQGTGTFLSYEQYF
.	TRBV30	.	TRBJ1-2	TGTGCCTGGGGTGCCGGGGCGCGTGGCTACACCTTC	CAWGAGARGYTF
.	TRBV30	.	TRBJ1-5	TGTGCCTGGAGTGTGATGGGGGGCGGACAGCCCCAGCATTTT	CAWSVMGGGQPQHF
.	TRBV7-9	.	TRBJ1-3	TGTGCCAGCAGCCCACCCAGTATTCGAAACACCATATATTTT	CASSPPSIRNTIYF
.	TRBV15	once	TRBJ1-2	TGTGCCACCAGCAGGGGAGGGGGGAACTATGGCTACACCTTC	CATSRGGGNYGYTF
.	TRBV9	.	TRBJ2-5	TGTGCCAGCAGCGTAAGTTGGGGGAACCAAGAGACCCAGTACTTC	CASSVSWGNQETQYF
.	TRBV19	.	TRBJ1-1	TGTGCCAGTAGTAAGTCCGGTTTGAGCACTGAAGCTTTCTTT	CASSKSGLSTEAFF
.	TRBV3-1/TRBV3-2	once	TRBJ1-1	TGTGCCAGCAGCCCCCCGGGACGTCAGAACACTGAAGCTTTCTTT	CASSPPGRQNTEAFF